This T cell receptor (beta chain) was identified in a study of identical twins. TCRdb recomputed calls from the 5' RACE reads with MiXCR, one row per CDR3 protein. The sample lists roughly 230,000 distinct CDR3 sequences; about 9% were seen once. Germline V gene sequence: CDR1 SQVTM, CDR2 ANQGSEA. The CDR3 is 11 amino acids. Losses at the gene ends were 6 bases for V and 5 bases for J; bases not matched to a gene: 4. This same sample was also taken into another study, of yellow fever vaccine responses in identical twins.

The sequence derives from a woman aged 18-29 years in good health. J is TRBJ2-7 and V is TRBV29-1, with 7 bases matching TRBD1. Sequenced material: CD8+ T cells sorted from blood. CDR3 residues: CSVNDRDEQYF. In DNA form, the CDR3 reads TGCAGCGTAAACGACAGGGACGAGCAGTACTTC.